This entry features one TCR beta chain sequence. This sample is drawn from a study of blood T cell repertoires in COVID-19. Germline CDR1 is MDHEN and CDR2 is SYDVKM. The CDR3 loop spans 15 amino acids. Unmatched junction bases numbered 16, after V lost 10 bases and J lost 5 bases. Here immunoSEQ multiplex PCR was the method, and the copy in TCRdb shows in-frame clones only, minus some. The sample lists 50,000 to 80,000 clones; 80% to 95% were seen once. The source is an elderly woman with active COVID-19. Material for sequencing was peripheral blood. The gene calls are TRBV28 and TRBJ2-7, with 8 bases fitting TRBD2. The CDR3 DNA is TGTGCCACCCTGGTGGTAGCGGGGAGGCTGGACGAGCAGTACTTC. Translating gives CATLVVAGRLDEQYF.